The 17 T cell receptor beta chains below all came from one sample that was sequenced in a study of Tregs in tolerant kidney transplant recipients. Assay used: immunoSEQ multiplex PCR; TCRdb lists only in-frame clones, some missing. The sample consists of about 240,000 clones, about 80% of them appearing once. Material: CD4+ T cells from blood. The receptors shown here come from a human donor in good health.

This clone appeared a few times. The chain employs TRBV19 and TRBJ1-5, with 11 bases aligning to TRBD1. CDR3 length: 18 amino acids. CDR1 is LNHDA, CDR2 SQIVND, per germline (reference sequence). J lost 5 bases, V lost 7 bases, and 16 bases had no gene match. The CDR3 nucleotides read TGTGCCAGTACCCCACGCAGGGGACAGGGGGGAGTGGATCAGCCCCAGCATTTT. It translates to CASTPRRGQGGVDQPQHF.

This clone was observed a handful of times. V gene TRBV6-5 combines with J gene TRBJ2-7, with a tentative D call TRBD1 (5 bases). Germline CDR1 reads MNHEY; CDR2 reads SVGAGI. This CDR3 comprises 12 residues. V was shortened by 5 bases and J by 4 bases, with 9 bases between the two germline ends. The CDR3: CASSPRQYEQYF. In DNA, the CDR3 is TGTGCCAGCAGTCCACGACAGTACGAGCAGTACTTC.

J is TRBJ2-2 and V is TRBV18; D is perhaps TRBD1 or TRBD2 (5 bases each). This CDR3 spans 16 amino acids. Per germline, CDR1 KGHSH and CDR2 LQKENI. Trimming shortened V by 3 bases and J by 2 bases, and 13 bases separated the two germline ends. The CDR3 DNA is TGTGCCAGCTCACCCATGTGGGACCCAAACACCGGGGAGCTGTTTTTT. Protein: CASSPMWDPNTGELFF.

The CDR3 sequence: CASSLESPPNTEAFF. The CDR3 nucleotides read TGCGCCAGCAGCTTGGAGTCACCTCCTAACACTGAAGCTTTCTTT. The chain combines TRBV5-1 with TRBJ1-1; D gene unclear. The V end lost 0 bases, the J end lost 2 bases, and 11 bases lay between the germline ends. There are 15 residues in the CDR3. CDR1 and CDR2 (germline): SGHRS, YFSETQ.

The chain joins TRBV6-5 to TRBJ2-1; 7 bases map to TRBD1. The CDR3 contains 13 residues. Germline assignment: CDR1 MNHEY and CDR2 SVGAGI. With V trimmed by 4 bases and J by 4 bases, 1 base remained unmatched. CDR3: CASSWDRYNEQFF. CDR3 DNA sequence: TGTGCCAGCAGTTGGGACAGATACAATGAGCAGTTCTTC.

This rearrangement joins TRBV7-5 to TRBJ1-5; no DNA check was done on the table's D call, TRBD1. TRBV7-5 is listed as a pseudogene. The CDR3 extends over 14 amino acids. The chain's CDR3 is CARKGLYSNQPQHF. The CDR3 coding sequence is TGTGCCAGAAAGGGGCTTTATAGCAATCAGCCCCAGCATTTT.

The J gene is TRBJ1-1, the V gene TRBV7-8; D is uncertain. The length of the CDR3 is 14 residues. Trimming stripped 5 bases from V and 1 base from J, with 11 bases between. Per germline, CDR1 SGHVS and CDR2 FQNEAQ. In DNA, the CDR3 is TGTGCCAGCAGCAACCGGGCCGCGAACACTGAAGCTTTCTTT. Protein product: CASSNRAANTEAFF.

This clone occurred a few times. The V call is TRBV27, the J call TRBJ1-5; 7 nucleotides agree with TRBD1. J was trimmed by 4 bases and V by 5 bases; bases with no gene match: 2. The CDR3 length is 13 residues. CDR1 MNHEY and CDR2 SMNVEV come from the germline V gene (reference sequence). This chain's CDR3 is CASSRDRNQPQHF. For the CDR3, the DNA is TGTGCCAGCAGTCGGGACAGAAATCAGCCCCAGCATTTT.

This clone was seen more than once but under ten times. The V and J genes are TRBV18 and TRBJ1-2; 7 bases line up with TRBD1. Per the germline V gene, CDR1 is KGHSH and CDR2 is LQKENI. The CDR3 length is 15 residues. With V trimmed by 1 base and J by 4 bases, 6 bases remained unmatched. The CDR3 region is CASSPQTRQGYGYTF. CDR3 nucleotide sequence: TGTGCCAGCTCACCACAGACTCGACAGGGCTATGGCTACACCTTC. The full variable domain, completed using reference TRBV18 and TRBJ1-2, is NAGVMQNPRHLVRRRGQEARLRCSPMKGHSHVYWYRQLPEEGLKFMVYLQKENIIDESGMPKERFSAEFPKEGPSILRIQQVVRGDSAAYFCASSPQTRQGYGYTFGSGTRLTVV.

The rearrangement links TRBV15 to TRBJ1-1; D gene unclear. This CDR3 comprises 16 residues. Germline loops: CDR1 LNHNV, CDR2 YYDKDF (reference sequence). The V end was cut by 0 bases, the J end by 5 bases, with 16 bases between. The CDR3 DNA reads TGTGCCACCAGCAGAGATCTAGTCGCCCTGGGGACTGAAGCTTTCTTT. It translates to CATSRDLVALGTEAFF.

This clone appeared a few times. The genes are TRBV28 and TRBJ1-4; D possibly corresponds to TRBD1 (5 bases). Deletions cut 2 bases from V and 8 bases from J, with 21 bases between. The germline V gene has CDR1 MDHEN and CDR2 SYDVKM. The CDR3 extends over 17 amino acids. The CDR3 is CASSLGAGQPSLEKLFF. The CDR3 region has the DNA TGTGCCAGCAGTTTAGGGGCGGGGCAACCCTCGCTGGAAAAACTGTTTTTT.

The chain links TRBV7-6 to TRBJ1-1; D is perhaps TRBD1 (5 bases). Trimming took 1 base from V and 3 from J, leaving 12 bases between them. Germline loops: CDR1 SGHVS, CDR2 FNYEAQ. The CDR3 is made up of 15 amino acids. CDR3 protein: CASSLVGGGDTEAFF. The CDR3 DNA sequence: TGTGCCAGCAGCTTAGTGGGTGGGGGGGACACTGAAGCTTTCTTT. Variable domain in full (rest from reference TRBV7-6 and TRBJ1-1): GAGVSQSPRYKVTKRGQDVALRCDPISGHVSLYWYRQALGQGPEFLTYFNYEAQQDKSGLPNDRFSAERPEGSISTLTIQRTEQRDSAMYRCASSLVGGGDTEAFFGQGTRLTVV.

The chain combines TRBV18 with TRBJ1-1; D gene ambiguous. V was pared by 1 base and J by 4 bases, with 7 bases between. This CDR3 has 13 amino acids. Germline CDR1 and CDR2: KGHSH and LQKENI. The CDR3 DNA is TGTGCCAGCTCACCACGCCGGGGCACTGAAGCTTTCTTT. Translation gives CASSPRRGTEAFF.

J is TRBJ1-3 and V is TRBV18, with no clear D. Germline loops: CDR1 KGHSH, CDR2 LQKENI. The CDR3 length is 15 residues. Trimming shortened V by 6 bases and J by 0 bases, and 12 bases separated the two germline ends. Here the CDR3 DNA reads TGTGCCAGCTCCGCTTCCTACAACTCTGGAAACACCATATATTTT. Translation: CASSASYNSGNTIYF.

V gene TRBV11-2 combines with J gene TRBJ2-3; a weak D match, TRBD2 (6 bases). Germline assignment: CDR1 SGHAT and CDR2 FQNNGV. V was clipped by 1 base and J by 6 bases, with 8 bases between them. The CDR3 covers 13 residues. CDR3 amino acids: CASSLAGVDTQYF. Written as DNA, the CDR3 is TGTGCCAGCAGCTTAGCGGGAGTTGATACGCAGTATTTT.

This clone was found a few times. This sequence joins TRBV30 and TRBJ1-1; 9 bases are a match to TRBD1. The ends lost 7 bases at V and 1 base at J; junction bases unmatched: 4. The CDR3 is made up of 13 amino acids. Germline CDR1 GTSNPN, CDR2 SVGIG (reference sequence). DNA of the CDR3: TGTGCCTTACAGGGGGCGCGGAACACTGAAGCTTTCTTT. It yields the protein CALQGARNTEAFF.

The chain links TRBV18 to TRBJ1-5, with D unresolved. Germline V lookup: CDR1 KGHSH, CDR2 LQKENI. The length of the CDR3 is 15 residues. The V and J ends lost 4 bases and 0 bases respectively, with 10 bases between them. The chain's CDR3 is CASSHRFDSNQPQHF. In nucleotides, the CDR3 is TGTGCCAGCTCACACAGATTCGATAGCAATCAGCCCCAGCATTTT.